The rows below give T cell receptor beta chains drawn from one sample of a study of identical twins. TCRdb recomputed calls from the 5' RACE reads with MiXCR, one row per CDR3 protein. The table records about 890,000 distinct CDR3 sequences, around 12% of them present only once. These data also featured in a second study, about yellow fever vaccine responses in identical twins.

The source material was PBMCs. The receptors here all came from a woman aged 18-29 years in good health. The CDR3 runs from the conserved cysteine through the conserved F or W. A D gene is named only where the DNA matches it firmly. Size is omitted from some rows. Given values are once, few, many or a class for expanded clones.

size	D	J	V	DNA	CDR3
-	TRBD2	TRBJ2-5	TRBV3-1	TGTGCCAGCAGCCAAGTAGCGGGGGGGCCCCGCCAAGAGACCCAGTACTTC	CASSQVAGGPRQETQYF
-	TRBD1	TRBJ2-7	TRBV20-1	TGCAGTGCTAGAGGCGGGACAGGGGAGTCCTACGAGCAGTACTTC	CSARGGTGESYEQYF
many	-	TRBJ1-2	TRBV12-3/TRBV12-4	TGTGCCAGCAGACCCGCGGGAGGGTATGGCTACACCTTC	CASRPAGGYGYTF
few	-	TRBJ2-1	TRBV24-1	TGTGCCACCAGTAGTCCGACGAATGAGCAGTTCTTC	CATSSPTNEQFF
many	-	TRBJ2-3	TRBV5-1	TGCGCCAGCAGCAAGGGGAGCACAGATACGCAGTATTTT	CASSKGSTDTQYF
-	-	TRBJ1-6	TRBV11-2	TGTGCCAGCAGCTTCCTCCACGGAGGGTCACCCCTCCACTTT	CASSFLHGGSPLHF
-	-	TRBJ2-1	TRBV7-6	TGTGCCAACAGCTTAGGACAGTACAATGAGCAGTTCTTC	CANSLGQYNEQFF
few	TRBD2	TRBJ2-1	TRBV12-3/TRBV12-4	TGTGCCAGCAGCCCCGGACTAGCGGTTCGATACAATGAGCAGTTCTTC	CASSPGLAVRYNEQFF
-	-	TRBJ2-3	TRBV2	TGTGCCAGCAGTGAACTCACCAGTAAGGCAGATACGCAGTATTTT	CASSELTSKADTQYF
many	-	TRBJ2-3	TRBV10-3	TGTGCCACAGCGGAACCCACAGATACGCAGTATTTT	CATAEPTDTQYF
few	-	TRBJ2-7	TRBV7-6	TGTGCCAGCACCCCCCGGGGTACCTACGAGCAGTACTTC	CASTPRGTYEQYF
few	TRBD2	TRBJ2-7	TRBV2	TGTGCCAGCAGTGGTAGCGGGAGGGAAGCCTACGAGCAGTACTTC	CASSGSGREAYEQYF
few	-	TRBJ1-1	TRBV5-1	TGCGCCAGCAGCTCCGAATTGACAGGGAACACTGAAGCTTTCTTT	CASSSELTGNTEAFF
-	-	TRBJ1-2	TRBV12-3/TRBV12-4	TGTGCCAGCAGTTTAGGTGGGACGCTATATGGCTACACCTTC	CASSLGGTLYGYTF
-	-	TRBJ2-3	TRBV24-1	TGTGCCACCAGTGATTACCCGGGACACGGAACGACCAATACGCAGTATTTT	CATSDYPGHGTTNTQYF
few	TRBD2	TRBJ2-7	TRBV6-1	TGTGCCAGCACAGGACTAGCGGGAGGCTCGGACGAGCAGTACTTC	CASTGLAGGSDEQYF
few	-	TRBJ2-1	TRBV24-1	TGTGCCACCAGTACTAGCTCCTACAATGAGCAGTTCTTC	CATSTSSYNEQFF
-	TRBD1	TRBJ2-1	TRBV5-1	TGCGCCAGCAGCTTTGCACGCTTGACAGGGAAGGTCTACAATGAGCAGTTCTTC	CASSFARLTGKVYNEQFF
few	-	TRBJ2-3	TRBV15	TGTGCCACCAGCCTACCCCGGGGGCCCACAGATACGCAGTATTTT	CATSLPRGPTDTQYF
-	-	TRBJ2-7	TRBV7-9	TGTGCCAGCAGCCAACCGGCTAGCGAGACCTACGAGCAGTACTTC	CASSQPASETYEQYF
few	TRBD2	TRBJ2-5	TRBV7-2	TGTGCCAGCAGCAACTGGGGCGGGGGGGCGTCAGAAGAGACCCAGTACTTC	CASSNWGGGASEETQYF
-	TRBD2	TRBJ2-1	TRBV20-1	TGCAGTGCTAGAGCTGGCGGTGGACTAGCGGGGGGAAACTCCTACAATGAGCAGTTCTTC	CSARAGGGLAGGNSYNEQFF
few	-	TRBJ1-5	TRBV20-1	TGCAGTGCTAGAGGAGGCGCAGGGAGCAATCAGCCCCAGCATTTT	CSARGGAGSNQPQHF
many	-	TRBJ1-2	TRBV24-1	TGTGCCACCAGTGATTTTTCCAGAAACTATGGCTACACCTTC	CATSDFSRNYGYTF
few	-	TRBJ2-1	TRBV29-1	TGCAGTGATGGTCCTCCGGGAAGCTCCTACAATGAGCAGTTCTTC	CSDGPPGSSYNEQFF
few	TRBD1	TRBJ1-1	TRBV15	TGTGCCACCAGCAGAGATGGGGGGGACAGGGATGAAGCTTTCTTT	CATSRDGGDRDEAFF
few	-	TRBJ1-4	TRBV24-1	TGTGCCACCAGTGACGCGACGGACTTAAATGAAAAACTGTTTTTT	CATSDATDLNEKLFF
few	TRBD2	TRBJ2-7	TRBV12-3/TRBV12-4	TGTGCCAGCAGACATAGCGGGAGAGCGAGCGAGCAGTACTTC	CASRHSGRASEQYF
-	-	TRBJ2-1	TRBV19	TGTGCCAGTAGTAGGGTGGACATTGCCGGCGAGCAGTTCTTC	CASSRVDIAGEQFF
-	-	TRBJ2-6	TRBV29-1	TGCAGCGTAATCTCTGGGGCCAACGTCCTGACTTTC	CSVISGANVLTF